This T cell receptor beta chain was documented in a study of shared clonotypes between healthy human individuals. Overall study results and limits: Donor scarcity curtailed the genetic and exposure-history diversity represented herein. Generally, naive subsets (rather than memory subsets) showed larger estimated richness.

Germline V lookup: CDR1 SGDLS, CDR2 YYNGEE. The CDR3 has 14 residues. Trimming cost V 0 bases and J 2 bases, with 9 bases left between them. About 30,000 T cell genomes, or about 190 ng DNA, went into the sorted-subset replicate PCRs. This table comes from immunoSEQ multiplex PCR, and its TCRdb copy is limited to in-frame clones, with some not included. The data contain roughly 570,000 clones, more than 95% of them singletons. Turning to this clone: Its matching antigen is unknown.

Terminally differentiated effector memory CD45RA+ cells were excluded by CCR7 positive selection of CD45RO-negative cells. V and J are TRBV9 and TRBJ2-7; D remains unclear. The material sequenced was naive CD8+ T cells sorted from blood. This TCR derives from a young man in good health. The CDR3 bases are TGTGCCAGCAGCGTAGAGCTCCGAGCCTACGAGCAGTACTTC. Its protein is CASSVELRAYEQYF. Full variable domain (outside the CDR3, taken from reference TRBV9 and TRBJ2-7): DSGVTQTPKHLITATGQRVTLRCSPRSGDLSVYWYQQSLDQGLQFLIQYYNGEERAKGNILERFSAQQFPDLHSELNLSSLELGDSALYFCASSVELRAYEQYFGPGTRLTVT.